This TCR beta chain was recorded in a study of beta chain features in type 1 diabetes. Study-level background: On cell yields, gender and age, patients and healthy donors were similar.

Broader study findings: These data did not resolve whether HLA type affects TCRB rearrangement. Researchers report that Type 1 diabetes patients had moderately but significantly shorter TCRB CDR3s across all four CD4+ subsets.

cDNA synthesis used the whole RNA isolate, giving expressed TCRB sequences. Sequencing used immunoSEQ multiplex PCR; TCRdb keeps in-frame clones, though not all of them. This sample has 300,000 or so clones, with 7% to 10% found just once. The ends lost 3 bases at V and 3 bases at J; junction bases unmatched: 2. The length of the CDR3 is 14 residues. Germline-derived CDR1 and CDR2 are SGHTA and FQGNSA. This clone has more than one count but fewer than ten. The antigen remains unidentified. Sequencing was performed on central memory CD4+ T cells from blood. This clonotype originated in a man younger than 45 with type 1 diabetes. The V gene is TRBV7-2, the J gene TRBJ2-5; 9 bases line up with TRBD1. The CDR3 is CASSFWTGEETQYF. CDR3 sequence (DNA): TGTGCCAGCAGCTTCTGGACAGGGGAAGAGACCCAGTACTTC.